These 27 T cell receptor beta chains originate from one sample sequenced in a study of human T cells and chemical hapten exposure. TCRdb reprocessed the RACE reads with MiXCR, giving one entry per CDR3 protein. Seen here are about 120,000 distinct CDR3 sequences, approximately 13% observed once, and the top ten hold roughly 2.8%. Time point meaning: pre-sensitization, week 0. As to treatment: therapeutic diphenylcyclopropenone sensitization with weekly scalp DPC. This sample comprised whole blood, obtained in connection with sensitization to the hapten diphenylcyclopropenone (DPC). These receptors were taken from a woman aged 18 to 35 with alopecia areata. Some clones in this sample may be carry-over from other donors' samples.

This clonotype was counted at least ten times. The genes are TRBV4-3 and TRBJ1-2; no reliable D call. The germline gives CDR1 LGHNA, CDR2 YSLEER. The CDR3 runs 15 residues. V was trimmed by 0 bases and J by 2 bases, leaving 10 bases between them. CDR3 DNA sequence: TGCGCCAGCAGCCAAGATTTAACCCAGAACTATGGCTACACCTTC. Its protein is CASSQDLTQNYGYTF.

The chain couples TRBV28 to TRBJ1-1; D gene uncertain. The CDR3 runs 15 residues. V was pared by 2 bases and J by 1 base, with 11 bases between. Germline loops: CDR1 MDHEN, CDR2 SYDVKM. In DNA form, the CDR3 reads TGTGCCAGCAGTTTAGTCGGGCCCCAGAACACTGAAGCTTTCTTT. This translates into CASSLVGPQNTEAFF.

In this sample, this clonotype turned up a few times. This sequence joins TRBV5-1 and TRBJ1-1, with D perhaps matching TRBD1 (6 bases). Germline CDR1 reads SGHRS; CDR2 reads YFSETQ. The CDR3 is 13 amino acids. Trimming stripped 2 bases from V and 5 bases from J, with 10 bases between. In DNA, the CDR3 is TGCGCCAGCAGCTTCACCAGGGGAACTGAAGCTTTCTTT. Protein sequence: CASSFTRGTEAFF.

This clonotype came up a few times. The chain combines TRBV6-5 with TRBJ1-5; perhaps TRBD1 as D (5 bases). This CDR3 spans 15 amino acids. V lost 0 bases to trimming and J lost 7 bases, with 13 bases between them. Germline V CDR1 and CDR2: MNHEY, SVGAGI. The CDR3 protein is CASSYSGGVGQPQHF. In DNA, the CDR3 is TGTGCCAGCAGTTACTCGGGAGGGGTGGGCCAGCCCCAGCATTTT.

This chain joins TRBV6-6 and TRBJ1-3, with 9 bases matching TRBD1. Germline V gives CDR1 MNHNY, CDR2 SVGAGI (reference sequence). The CDR3 extends over 17 amino acids. J gave up 0 bases and V 7 bases, and 10 bases lay outside the gene matches. CDR3 sequence: CASTHNPGQGSGNTIYF. The CDR3 bases are TGTGCCAGCACCCACAACCCGGGACAGGGCTCTGGAAACACCATATATTTT.

This chain uses TRBV12-3 or TRBV12-4 with TRBJ1-1; maybe TRBD1 (6 bases). The CDR3 is made up of 13 amino acids. V lost 6 bases and J lost 3, with 11 bases in between. This chain's CDR3 is CASRAQGYTEAFF. CDR3 DNA sequence: TGTGCCAGCAGAGCACAGGGTTACACTGAAGCTTTCTTT.

This clonotype has a count of ten or more. The chain is built from TRBV12-3 or TRBV12-4 and TRBJ1-4, with a weak D call TRBD1 (5 bases). The CDR3 extends over 13 amino acids. Trimming stripped 1 base from V and 6 bases from J, with 6 bases between. CDR3 in DNA: TGTGCCAGCAGTTTAGTAGGGGATGAAAAACTGTTTTTT. This translates into CASSLVGDEKLFF.

The chain joins TRBV9 to TRBJ2-3; the D call may be TRBD1 or TRBD2 (5 bases each). Germline V gene lookup returns CDR1 SGDLS and CDR2 YYNGEE. The CDR3 is made up of 19 amino acids. With 3 bases removed from V and 2 bases from J, the gap between germline ends came to 25 bases. This chain's CDR3 is CASSGPNTRDEGFTDTQYF. The CDR3 DNA sequence: TGTGCCAGCAGCGGACCAAACACCAGGGACGAGGGGTTCACAGATACGCAGTATTTT.

In regard to this clonotype: A read error may explain this, as a much larger clone is one base away. The V gene is TRBV20-1, the J gene TRBJ2-7; TRBD2 matches at 9 bases. From germline, CDR1 is DFQATT and CDR2 SNEGSKA (reference sequence). The CDR3 is made up of 14 amino acids. The CDR3 DNA follows: TGCAGTGCTAGCCTGGGAGCGGGGGGCTACAAGCAGTACTTC. Translating gives CSASLGAGGYKQYF.

V and J are TRBV7-6 and TRBJ1-4; 7 bases align to TRBD1. Per the germline V gene, CDR1 is SGHVS and CDR2 is FNYEAQ. CDR3 size: 15 residues. V lost 0 bases to trimming and J lost 3 bases; unmatched junction nucleotides: 1. CDR3 nucleotide sequence: TGTGCCAGCAGCTTAGCGGGACAGCCTAATGAAAAACTGTTTTTT. It yields the protein CASSLAGQPNEKLFF.

This clonotype was seen only a few times. V and J are TRBV5-4 and TRBJ2-5; 7 bases match TRBD1. The trim removed 0 bases at V and 7 bases at J, leaving 9 bases unmatched. This CDR3 is 15 amino acids long. The germline gives CDR1 SGHNT, CDR2 YYREEE (reference sequence). In DNA form, the CDR3 reads TGTGCCAGCAGCTTGGTAGGGGGCCCTTTTGGGACCCAGTACTTC. It yields the protein CASSLVGGPFGTQYF.

For this clonotype: Since a much larger clone is just one base distant, this may be a read error. This chain connects TRBV11-2 to TRBJ2-7, with D maybe TRBD1 (6 bases). The germline V and J ends were trimmed by 5 bases and 2 bases, with 16 bases remaining between them. This CDR3 contains 15 residues. Germline lookup yields CDR1 SGHAT and CDR2 FQNNGV. CDR3 in amino acids: CASSATGSDPYEQYF. CDR3 nucleotide sequence: TGTGCCAGCAGCGCTACAGGGTCCGACCCCTACGAGCAGTACTTC.

This clonotype occurred many times. The DNA for the CDR3 is TGTGCCAGCAGCCTAAGGGGTATTAACTATGGCTACACCTTC. Its translation is CASSLRGINYGYTF. V gene TRBV28 combines with J gene TRBJ1-2; possibly TRBD1 for D (5 bases). V gave up 6 bases and J gave up 1 base, with 12 bases separating them. The length of the CDR3 is 14 residues. Germline V gene data show CDR1 as MDHEN and CDR2 as SYDVKM.

This clonotype has at least ten counts. The rearrangement uses TRBV12-3 or TRBV12-4 and TRBJ2-2; D perhaps matches TRBD2 (6 bases). The CDR3 loop spans 15 amino acids. Trimming took off 7 bases at V and 5 bases at J, with 17 bases between the two ends. The CDR3 sequence is CASTFRGGKTGELFF. DNA for the CDR3: TGTGCCAGCACCTTTAGGGGAGGCAAAACCGGGGAGCTGTTTTTT.

This clonotype was counted ten times or more. This chain connects TRBV2 to TRBJ1-5, with TRBD1 matching 7 bases. The CDR3 contains 15 residues. CDR1 and CDR2 (germline): SNHLY, FYNNEI. The J segment lost 6 bases and the V segment lost 2 bases, leaving 7 bases of the junction unmatched. Here the CDR3 reads CASSERGGSAQPQHF. The CDR3 region has the DNA TGTGCCAGCAGTGAACGAGGGGGCTCGGCTCAGCCCCAGCATTTT. Variable domain in full (rest from reference TRBV2 and TRBJ1-5): EPEVTQTPSHQVTQMGQEVILRCVPISNHLYFYWYRQILGQKVEFLVSFYNNEISEKSEIFDDQFSVERPDGSNFTLKIRSTKLEDSAMYFCASSERGGSAQPQHFGDGTRLSIL.

This clonotype was picked up many times. This sequence joins TRBV5-1 and TRBJ1-1; tentative D call: TRBD1 (5 bases). The CDR3 runs to 14 residues. Germline CDR1 reads SGHRS; CDR2 reads YFSETQ. V was pared by 5 bases and J by 1 base, with 12 bases between. For the CDR3, the DNA is TGCGCCAGCAGTCCCGGGGCTCCGAACACTGAAGCTTTCTTT. Translated: CASSPGAPNTEAFF.

V gene TRBV28 combines with J gene TRBJ2-2; D possibly matches TRBD1 or TRBD2 (5 bases each). Germline values: CDR1 MDHEN, CDR2 SYDVKM. The CDR3 has 16 amino acids. V dropped 6 bases and J dropped 2 bases, with 16 bases sitting between them. The CDR3 protein is CASRGRKGTNTGELFF. CDR3 in DNA: TGTGCCAGCAGGGGACGGAAGGGTACCAACACCGGGGAGCTGTTTTTT.

The CDR3: CASSRGGAGNTIYF. In nucleotides, the CDR3 is TGTGCCAGCAGCCGAGGTGGGGCTGGAAACACCATATATTTT. V gene TRBV7-9 combines with J gene TRBJ1-3; no reliable D call. Trimming removed 5 bases at V and 2 bases at J, with 10 bases between. The germline V gene encodes CDR1 SEHNR and CDR2 FQNEAQ (reference sequence). CDR3 size: 14 residues.

The genes are TRBV12-3 or TRBV12-4 and TRBJ2-5; 7 nucleotides match TRBD2. The CDR3 consists of 16 residues. Unmatched junction bases numbered 10, after V lost 4 bases and J lost 2 bases. The CDR3, as DNA: TGTGCCAGCAGTTCCTCGGGGGGTTCTTCACAAGAGACCCAGTACTTC. This gives the protein CASSSSGGSSQETQYF.

The chain joins TRBV6-2 or TRBV6-3 to TRBJ2-7, with TRBD1 identical over 10 bases. The junction had 8 bases not matched to a gene; V was cut back by 2 bases and J by 4 bases. The V gene's germline CDR1 is MNHEY and CDR2 SVGEGT. CDR3 length equals 16 residues. DNA for the CDR3: TGTGCCAGCAGTTACGATACGGACAGGGGGACGTACGAGCAGTACTTC. Translation: CASSYDTDRGTYEQYF.

The rearrangement joins TRBV5-1 to TRBJ1-5; D is undetermined. This CDR3 region has 13 residues. V lost 1 base, J lost 5 bases, and 7 bases lay in between. Per germline, CDR1 SGHRS and CDR2 YFSETQ. The CDR3 spells CASSLSGYQPQHF. CDR3 in DNA: TGCGCCAGCAGCTTGTCTGGTTATCAGCCCCAGCATTTT.

This chain connects TRBV21-1 to TRBJ1-4. TRBV21-1 is a listed pseudogene. This CDR3 has 13 residues. CDR3 loop: CASSKEADEKLFF. The CDR3 DNA is TGTGCCAGCAGCAAAGAGGCAGATGAAAAACTGTTTTTT.

The table lists this clonotype with a few counts. The chain has TRBV14 and TRBJ2-7; D ambiguous. This CDR3 contains 12 residues. Per germline, CDR1 SGHDN and CDR2 FVKESK. Trimming removed 5 bases from V and 1 base from J, with 6 bases in between. The CDR3 is CASSKVSYEQYF. The DNA of the CDR3 is TGTGCCAGCAGCAAAGTATCCTACGAGCAGTACTTC. Filled out from reference TRBV14 and TRBJ2-7, the complete variable domain reads EAGVTQFPSHSVIEKGQTVTLRCDPISGHDNLYWYRRVMGKEIKFLLHFVKESKQDESGMPNNRFLAERTGGTYSTLKVQPAELEDSGVYFCASSKVSYEQYFGPGTRLTVT.

This clonotype was detected a few times. The chain employs TRBV10-3 and TRBJ2-5, with 8 nucleotides matching TRBD2. The V gene's germline CDR1 is ENHRY and CDR2 SYGVKD. The CDR3 spans 15 residues. Trimming cost V 6 bases and J 0 bases; bases outside gene matches: 6. CDR3 nucleotide sequence: TGTGCCATCAGCCCGAGCGGGGGCAACCAAGAGACCCAGTACTTC. Its protein product is CAISPSGGNQETQYF.

The chain has TRBV20-1 and TRBJ2-1; D possibly corresponds to TRBD2 (5 bases). This CDR3 has 14 residues. Germline V CDR1 and CDR2: DFQATT, SNEGSKA (reference sequence). Between the trimmed V and J ends, which lost 1 base and 7 bases, there was a span of 14 bases. CDR3: CSARVAIARNEQFF. CDR3 bases: TGCAGTGCTAGAGTGGCAATAGCGAGGAATGAGCAGTTCTTC.

This clonotype has at least ten counts. The CDR3 loop is CASSLALSGNTIYF. CDR3 DNA: TGTGCCAGCAGCTTAGCGCTCTCCGGAAACACCATATATTTT. The V and J genes are TRBV7-2 and TRBJ1-3; D is ambiguous. CDR1 and CDR2 (germline): SGHTA, FQGNSA. The CDR3 length is 14 residues. V was clipped by 0 bases and J by 4 bases, with 7 bases between them.

This clonotype was counted a few times. The chain couples TRBV11-2 to TRBJ2-1; 11 bases fit TRBD2. The ends lost 3 bases at V and 4 bases at J; junction bases unmatched: 5. Germline assignment: CDR1 SGHAT and CDR2 FQNNGV. The CDR3 length is 16 residues. The DNA of the CDR3 is TGTGCCAGCAGCTTCCTGACTAGCGGGGTATACAATGAGCAGTTCTTC. It translates to CASSFLTSGVYNEQFF.